This T cell receptor beta chain stems from a study of breast tumors, draining lymph nodes, adjacent tissues. A single record per CDR3 protein comes from TCRdb applying MiXCR to the multiplex PCR reads. The sample includes 50,000 to 75,000 distinct CDR3 sequences, approximately 54% of them seen just once. The CDR3 covers 13 residues. Germline V gene lookup returns CDR1 KGHDR and CDR2 SFDVKD. V was pared by 3 bases and J by 8 bases, with 4 bases of the junction left unmatched. Sequencing was done on a sample of breast tumor tissue. This sequence originates from a female donor with breast cancer. Some clones in this sample may be carry-over from other donors' samples. V and J are TRBV24-1 and TRBJ1-2, with 8 positions matching TRBD1. CDR3 sequence reads: CATSDDRGWGYTF. The CDR3 DNA reads TGTGCCACCAGTGATGACAGGGGATGGGGCTACACCTTC.